The 18 T cell receptor beta chains below all came from one sample that was sequenced in a study of T-cell memory formation after mild COVID-19. Each CDR3 protein is one row after TCRdb ran MiXCR on the 5' RACE reads. The table includes about 340,000 distinct CDR3 sequences, more than 15% detected once. Sample: PBMCs or a T cell subset sorted from them (not recorded which). These receptors all stem from a man aged 18 to 35 who had mild COVID-19 (a few samples of this study predate the infection). Cell type and time point are not known.

This clonotype was detected only a few times. The gene calls are TRBV3-1 and TRBJ2-5, with TRBD2 matching over 7 bases. This CDR3 is 16 amino acids long. V gave up 4 bases and J gave up 4 bases; unmatched junction bases: 12. Germline assignment: CDR1 LGHDT and CDR2 YNNKEL (reference sequence). In DNA, the CDR3 is TGTGCCAGCAGCCCGCTCAGCGGGAAGGGCCGAGAGACCCAGTACTTC. Encoded protein: CASSPLSGKGRETQYF.

The chain couples TRBV7-2 to TRBJ1-1; 7 bases map to TRBD1. V gave up 6 bases and J gave up 7 bases; unmatched junction bases: 8. The CDR3 spans 13 residues. Germline assignment: CDR1 SGHTA and CDR2 FQGNSA. CDR3 sequence (DNA): TGTGCCAGCAGGTTAACCGGGACAGTTGAAGCTTTCTTT. Protein: CASRLTGTVEAFF.

J is TRBJ2-4 and V is TRBV5-1; 7 positions match TRBD1. CDR3 length: 16 amino acids. CDR1 is SGHRS, CDR2 YFSETQ, per germline. Unmatched junction bases numbered 4, after V lost 0 bases and J lost 1 base. The CDR3 region is CASSLGDSGAKNIQYF. CDR3 DNA: TGCGCCAGCAGCTTGGGGGACAGCGGTGCCAAAAACATTCAGTACTTC. The entire variable domain, with the rest obtained from reference TRBV5-1 and TRBJ2-4, is as follows: KAGVTQTPRYLIKTRGQQVTLSCSPISGHRSVSWYQQTPGQGLQFLFEYFSETQRNKGNFPGRFSGRQFSNSRSEMNVSTLELGDSALYLCASSLGDSGAKNIQYFGAGTRLSVL.

This clonotype has ten or more counts. The chain recombines TRBV4-1 with TRBJ2-1; D may be TRBD1 or TRBD2 (5 bases each). Trimming removed 4 bases from V and 0 bases from J, with 16 bases in between. Germline loops: CDR1 MGHRA, CDR2 YSYEKL. The CDR3 runs to 17 residues. The CDR3 loop is CASSRDRQPSSYNEQFF. The CDR3 coding sequence is TGCGCCAGCAGCCGGGACCGCCAGCCTAGCTCCTACAATGAGCAGTTCTTC.

The gene calls are TRBV7-2 and TRBJ1-1; the D gene is possibly TRBD1 (5 bases). V was clipped by 1 base and J by 4 bases, with 13 bases between them. This CDR3 is built from 15 residues. The germline CDR1 and CDR2 sequences are SGHTA and FQGNSA. The CDR3 DNA reads TGTGCCAGCAGCTTAGTCCGGGACGGGGGCACTGAAGCTTTCTTT. This encodes CASSLVRDGGTEAFF.

This chain links TRBV4-3 with TRBJ1-6, with D tentatively TRBD1 (6 bases). Germline loops: CDR1 LGHNA, CDR2 YSLEER. The ends were cut back, 0 bases at V and 6 bases at J, with 9 bases in the middle. CDR3 length: 15 amino acids. CDR3 nucleotides: TGCGCCAGCAGCCAAGATCGAGGGGGTAATTCACCCCTCCACTTT. This sequence encodes CASSQDRGGNSPLHF.

This clonotype was seen only a few times. The rearrangement links TRBV15 to TRBJ1-1, with D uncertain. The germline gives CDR1 LNHNV, CDR2 YYDKDF (reference sequence). This CDR3 is 15 amino acids long. V was clipped by 0 bases and J by 0 bases, with 8 bases between them. The CDR3 loop reads CATSREGSVNTEAFF. CDR3 coding DNA: TGTGCCACCAGCAGAGAGGGCAGCGTGAACACTGAAGCTTTCTTT.

In this sample, this clonotype turned up many times. This CDR3 is CASSFIGRTGTDTQYF. CDR3 bases: TGTGCCAGCAGTTTTATCGGCCGCACCGGCACAGATACGCAGTATTTT. The rearrangement links TRBV27 to TRBJ2-3, with unresolved D. Germline V gives CDR1 MNHEY, CDR2 SMNVEV (reference sequence). Trimming removed 3 bases at V and 1 base at J, with 14 bases between. The CDR3 is 16 residues long.

This clonotype turned up a few times. The J gene is TRBJ2-3, the V gene TRBV24-1, with 12 bases that match TRBD2. Germline trimming cut 2 bases from V and 8 bases from J; bases unmatched to any gene: 7. Germline V gene data show CDR1 as KGHDR and CDR2 as SFDVKD. The CDR3 spans 16 residues. In nucleotides, the CDR3 is TGTGCCACCAGTGATTCGGCTAGCGGGGGGGAGATTACGCAGTATTTT. The encoded protein is CATSDSASGGEITQYF.

In its sample, this clonotype was seen once. The chain uses TRBV7-2 and TRBJ2-5; D is undetermined. Deletions cut 5 bases from V and 0 bases from J, with 7 bases between. Germline V gene data show CDR1 as SGHTA and CDR2 as FQGNSA. This CDR3 comprises 13 residues. The CDR3 bases are TGTGCCAGCAGCCTATTGTACCAAGAGACCCAGTACTTC. Translation gives CASSLLYQETQYF.

This clonotype appeared many times. The J gene is TRBJ2-2, the V gene TRBV2; D uncertain. The CDR3 consists of 12 residues. With 5 bases removed from V and 6 bases from J, the gap between germline ends came to 7 bases. The V gene's germline CDR1 is SNHLY and CDR2 FYNNEI. The CDR3 sequence is CASSNEAGELFF. The CDR3 coding sequence is TGTGCCAGCAGTAACGAGGCCGGGGAGCTGTTTTTT.

This clonotype was found many times. V is TRBV7-2 and J is TRBJ2-3, with D possibly TRBD1 on 5 matching bases. The CDR3 contains 12 residues. The V end lost 6 bases, the J end lost 4 bases, and 8 bases lay between the germline ends. Germline values: CDR1 SGHTA, CDR2 FQGNSA. CDR3 amino acids: CASRGQSDTQYF. CDR3 DNA sequence: TGTGCCAGCAGGGGGCAATCAGATACGCAGTATTTT. Full variable domain (remainder filled in from reference TRBV7-2 and TRBJ2-3): GAGVSQSPSNKVTEKGKDVELRCDPISGHTALYWYRQSLGQGLEFLIYFQGNSAPDKSGLPSDRFSAERTGGSVSTLTIQRTQQEDSAVYLCASRGQSDTQYFGPGTRLTVL.

The J gene is TRBJ2-5, the V gene TRBV12-3 or TRBV12-4, with D tentatively TRBD1 (6 bases). The ends were cut back, 6 bases at V and 5 bases at J, with 13 bases in the middle. This CDR3 is 13 amino acids long. CDR3 sequence reads: CASSEQGTETQYF. The CDR3 DNA reads TGTGCCAGCAGCGAGCAGGGGACGGAGACCCAGTACTTC.

The chain couples TRBV15 to TRBJ2-2; 10 nucleotides align to TRBD2. The CDR3 totals 17 residues. CDR1 and CDR2 from the germline V gene are LNHNV and YYDKDF (reference sequence). V lost 7 bases, J lost 4 bases, and 12 bases stayed unmatched. CDR3 loop: CATKAEVIAGGTGELFF. In nucleotides, the CDR3 is TGTGCCACCAAAGCAGAAGTGATAGCGGGGGGCACCGGGGAGCTGTTTTTT. The full variable domain, with the rest looked up from reference TRBV15 and TRBJ2-2, is DAMVIQNPRYQVTQFGKPVTLSCSQTLNHNVMYWYQQKSSQAPKLLFHYYDKDFNNEADTPDNFQSRRPNTSFCFLDIRSPGLGDTAMYLCATKAEVIAGGTGELFFGEGSRLTVL.

The rearrangement uses TRBV6-5 and TRBJ1-5, with D possibly being TRBD1 (5 bases). The CDR3 totals 14 residues. Trimming removed 2 bases from V and 7 bases from J, with 12 bases in between. Germline V CDR1 and CDR2: MNHEY, SVGAGI. In DNA, the CDR3 is TGTGCCAGCAGTTACCGTGGAGGGGTACAGCCCCAGCATTTT. Translating gives CASSYRGGVQPQHF.

A few counts support this clonotype. V is TRBV10-3 and J is TRBJ2-2; the D gene is possibly TRBD2 (5 bases). Trimming removed 0 bases at V and 6 bases at J, with 5 bases between. The CDR3 consists of 13 residues. Germline V CDR1 and CDR2: ENHRY, SYGVKD. This chain's CDR3 is CAISESEAGELFF. The CDR3 nucleotides read TGTGCCATCAGTGAGTCGGAGGCCGGGGAGCTGTTTTTT.

The V and J genes are TRBV4-1 and TRBJ2-4; D is perhaps TRBD1 (6 bases). Germline V gene data show CDR1 as MGHRA and CDR2 as YSYEKL. V was cut by 4 bases and J by 0 bases, with 10 bases left in between. There are 15 residues in the CDR3. The CDR3 sequence: CASSPGVLAKNIQYF. In nucleotides, the CDR3 is TGCGCCAGCAGCCCAGGGGTCTTAGCCAAAAACATTCAGTACTTC.

This rearrangement joins TRBV6-5 to TRBJ2-3; D is perhaps TRBD2 (5 bases). Germline assignment: CDR1 MNHEY and CDR2 SVGAGI. The CDR3 runs to 15 residues. The V and J ends lost 6 bases and 4 bases respectively, with 17 bases between them. The chain's CDR3 is CASSRTEAGADTQYF. The CDR3 DNA is TGTGCCAGCAGCCGAACGGAGGCTGGTGCAGATACGCAGTATTTT.